This T cell receptor (beta chain) originates from a study of response to subunit inactivated influenza vaccine. Study-level points and caveats: The study's authors posited that every seasonal influenza vaccination enlists few new T cells.

Using its own MiXCR run on the RT-PCR reads, TCRdb lists one record per CDR3 protein. This sample yields 400,000 to 550,000 distinct CDR3 sequences, of which about 25% are seen a single time; under 2.5% belongs to the top ten. Per germline, CDR1 DFQATT and CDR2 SNEGSKA (reference sequence). The CDR3 totals 13 residues. Between the trimmed V and J ends, which lost 6 bases and 3 bases, there was a span of 11 bases. A word on this clonotype: The antigen remains undetermined.

The TCR originated in a middle-aged man who received an inactivated influenza vaccine. This chain links TRBV20-1 with TRBJ1-4; a weak D match, TRBD1 (5 bases). This material consisted of CD4+ T cells sorted from PBMCs, taken 4 to 6 days after vaccination. CDR3 DNA sequence: TGCAGTGCGGCAGGGAGTCCTAATGAAAAACTGTTTTTT. It translates to CSAAGSPNEKLFF.